These 14 T cell receptor beta chains share one sample of origin, sequenced in a study of metastatic and nonmetastatic thyroid tumors. Nobody among the patients had been given any treatment before thyroid surgery. Via MiXCR, TCRdb re-called the PCR reads. This table has tens of thousands of clones, more than 20% appearing once. Sample: blood. The receptors here all came from a female donor with papillary thyroid cancer or a benign thyroid nodule (not recorded which). Some clones in this sample may be carry-over from other donors' samples.

This clone came up many times. The same CDR3 arises from other DNA sequences in this sample as well. The chain links TRBV6-1 to TRBJ1-2, with 7 bases fitting TRBD1. The CDR3 length is 13 residues. J lost 4 bases, V lost 7 bases, and 6 bases had no gene match. Germline V gene data show CDR1 as MNHNS and CDR2 as SASEGT. CDR3 sequence: CASKKGASYGYTF. The CDR3 DNA reads as TGTGCCAGCAAAAAGGGGGCTAGCTATGGCTACACCTTC.

The chain joins TRBV7-2 to TRBJ1-2; D is perhaps TRBD1 (6 bases). Germline V lookup: CDR1 SGHTA, CDR2 FQGNSA. The CDR3 totals 12 residues. V shed 3 bases and J shed 8 bases, with 10 bases lying between them. The CDR3 region has the DNA TGTGCCAGCAGCTTCAGGGGAGGCGGCTACACCTTC. This gives the protein CASSFRGGGYTF. The variable domain in full, completed from reference TRBV7-2 and TRBJ1-2, reads GAGVSQSPSNKVTEKGKDVELRCDPISGHTALYWYRQSLGQGLEFLIYFQGNSAPDKSGLPSDRFSAERTGGSVSTLTIQRTQQEDSAVYLCASSFRGGGYTFGSGTRLTVV.

The table lists this clone with many counts. This sequence joins TRBV20-1 and TRBJ1-1, with 7 bases identical to TRBD1. J lost 4 bases, V lost 6 bases, and 5 bases had no gene match. The germline V gene has CDR1 DFQATT and CDR2 SNEGSKA (reference sequence). The CDR3 covers 12 residues. As DNA, the CDR3 is TGCAGTGCGCGACAGGGTGGCACTGAAGCTTTCTTT. Protein: CSARQGGTEAFF.

This clone was counted many times. The chain has TRBV14 and TRBJ1-2, with a possible D match to TRBD1 (6 bases). CDR3 size: 14 residues. V was trimmed by 5 bases and J by 7 bases, leaving 17 bases between them. Germline assignment: CDR1 SGHDN and CDR2 FVKESK. In DNA form, the CDR3 reads TGTGCCAGCAGCTTAGGACCAGGCAGGGGTGGCTACACCTTC. This sequence encodes CASSLGPGRGGYTF. The whole variable domain, filled in from reference TRBV14 and TRBJ1-2, reads EAGVTQFPSHSVIEKGQTVTLRCDPISGHDNLYWYRRVMGKEIKFLLHFVKESKQDESGMPNNRFLAERTGGTYSTLKVQPAELEDSGVYFCASSLGPGRGGYTFGSGTRLTVV.

This clone showed up many times. V gene TRBV4-3 combines with J gene TRBJ2-1; no clear D gene. Germline V lookup: CDR1 LGHNA, CDR2 YSLEER. CDR3 length: 16 residues. The V end lost 0 bases, the J end lost 3 bases, and 12 bases lay between the germline ends. The CDR3 loop is CASSQDSKRIYNEQFF. The CDR3 nucleotides read TGCGCCAGCAGCCAAGATTCAAAGCGAATCTACAATGAGCAGTTCTTC.

CDR3 in DNA: TGTGCCAGCAGTTTATGGGGGGGAGAGAGCAATGAGCAGTTCTTC. Protein sequence: CASSLWGGESNEQFF. The rearrangement joins TRBV27 to TRBJ2-1, with 7 bases lining up with TRBD2. In germline, CDR1 is MNHEY, CDR2 SMNVEV (reference sequence). Trimming cost V 1 base and J 6 bases; bases outside gene matches: 6. The CDR3 is made up of 15 amino acids.

The sample holds many counts of this clone. A junction boundary mismatches the germline segment, possibly from a read error. This chain connects TRBV6-1 to TRBJ1-4; unclear D gene. The CDR3 loop spans 12 amino acids. Germline V gene lookup returns CDR1 MNHNS and CDR2 SASEGT. The CDR3 DNA reads TGTGCCAGCTCGATAAAAGGGTCTCTTCCAGCTTTT. It translates to CASSIKGSLPAF.

Points on this clone: An end of the junction does not agree with germline; a read error may underlie this. The chain employs TRBV28 and TRBJ1-5; D not resolved. In germline, CDR1 is MDHEN, CDR2 SYDVKM. The CDR3 spans 12 residues. CDR3 bases: TGTGCCAGGGACCCGGGGAATCAGCCCCAGAATTTT. It encodes CARDPGNQPQNF. The whole variable domain, filled in from reference TRBV28 and TRBJ1-5, reads DVKVTQSSRYLVKRTGEKVFLECVQDMDHENMFWYRQDPGLGLRLIYFSYDVKMKEKGDIPEGYSVSREKKERFSLILESASTNQTSMYLCARDPGNQPQNFGDGTRLSIL.

The table lists this clone with a few counts. Germline and junction disagree at one end, which may indicate a read error. The DNA for the CDR3 is TGTGTCAGCAGTCTAACACAGGGGCATAAAGATACCCAGTACTTC. It is translated as CVSSLTQGHKDTQYF. This chain uses TRBV27 with TRBJ2-5; 7 positions agree with TRBD1. The V gene's germline CDR1 is MNHEY and CDR2 SMNVEV (reference sequence). The CDR3 totals 15 residues.

Many counts were recorded for this clone. Here the CDR3 omits its conserved ending phenylalanine or tryptophan, so a read error is the likely source. The chain uses TRBV25-1 and TRBJ1-5; 7 bases are a match to TRBD1. The V gene's germline CDR1 is MGHDK and CDR2 SYGVNS. CDR3 length: 14 residues. V lost 2 bases to trimming and J lost 4 bases; unmatched junction nucleotides: 2. The CDR3 region has the DNA TGTGCCAGCAGTGAACGGACAGGAAATCAGCCCCAGCATCTT. Encoded protein: CASSERTGNQPQHL.

Regarding this clone: No conserved phenylalanine or tryptophan is present at the end of the CDR3, so a read error is the likely explanation. This sequence joins TRBV6-1 and TRBJ2-1; D possibly corresponds to TRBD2 (5 bases). CDR3 length: 14 residues. The germline CDR1 and CDR2 sequences are MNHNS and SASEGT. CDR3 protein: CASSPRRVYTEQFY. The CDR3 DNA reads TGTGCCAGCAGTCCTCGGCGGGTCTACACTGAGCAGTTCTAC.

The chain joins TRBV14 to TRBJ2-7, with TRBD1 matching 8 bases. V trimming: 1 base; J trimming: 2 bases; junction bases outside the gene matches: 7. Germline assignment: CDR1 SGHDN and CDR2 FVKESK. The CDR3 is 16 residues long. The CDR3 DNA is TGTGCCAGCAGCCAAGGGGGTGGACAGGGAACCTACGAGCAGTACTTC. It translates to CASSQGGGQGTYEQYF.

This clone was detected many times. The rearrangement joins TRBV27 to TRBJ2-3, with D perhaps TRBD2 (6 bases). The CDR3 extends over 15 amino acids. Germline V lookup: CDR1 MNHEY, CDR2 SMNVEV (reference sequence). The V and J ends lost 2 bases and 1 base respectively, with 10 bases between them. The CDR3 sequence is CASSLEEGGTDTQYF. The CDR3 coding sequence is TGTGCCAGCAGTTTAGAGGAGGGCGGCACAGATACGCAGTATTTT.

Notes on this clone: Since a much larger clone is just one base distant, this may be a read error. The chain has TRBV9 and TRBJ2-1, with D possibly being TRBD1 or TRBD2 (5 bases each). The CDR3 contains 17 residues. Germline-derived CDR1 and CDR2 are SGDLS and YYNGEE. Deletions cut 3 bases from V and 1 base from J, with 17 bases between. The CDR3 here is CASSGGSGAVSYNEQFF. CDR3 in DNA: TGTGCCAGCAGCGGGGGGAGTGGGGCGGTGTCCTACAATGAGCAGTTCTTC. Combining the CDR3 with reference TRBV9 and TRBJ2-1 gives the whole variable domain DSGVTQTPKHLITATGQRVTLRCSPRSGDLSVYWYQQSLDQGLQFLIQYYNGEERAKGNILERFSAQQFPDLHSELNLSSLELGDSALYFCASSGGSGAVSYNEQFFGPGTRLTVL.